This entry lists 31 T cell receptor beta chains sequenced from one sample in a study of OX40 agonist ivuxolimab in advanced cancers. Sequencing used immunoSEQ multiplex PCR; TCRdb keeps in-frame clones, though not all of them. The repertoire has about 68,000 clones, roughly nine tenths of them found once; the top ten carry about 0.31%. The specimen was CD4+ or CD8+ T cells sorted from blood, collected in a trial of the OX40 agonist ivuxolimab. The receptors stem from an adult with an advanced solid tumor such as melanoma, head and neck, liver or kidney cancer.

The chain employs TRBV19 and TRBJ1-5, with D possibly matching TRBD1 (6 bases). CDR3 length: 14 amino acids. Looked up from germline, CDR1 is LNHDA and CDR2 is SQIVND (reference sequence). Trimming left V 0 bases short and J 5 bases short, with 8 bases between. CDR3 residues: CASSIDRGDQPQHF. The CDR3 coding sequence is TGTGCCAGTAGTATAGACAGGGGCGATCAGCCCCAGCATTTT.

This sequence joins TRBV29-1 and TRBJ1-5; tentatively, D is TRBD1 (5 bases). Trimming removed 7 bases at V and 2 bases at J, with 15 bases between. CDR1 is SQVTM, CDR2 ANQGSEA, per germline. The CDR3 sequence is 14 residues long. CDR3 coding DNA: TGCAGCGCCTCCGTGGGGGGAGGCAATCAGCCCCAGCATTTT. Protein sequence: CSASVGGGNQPQHF.

The chain joins TRBV6-1 to TRBJ1-2; D is ambiguous. CDR1 is MNHNS and CDR2 is SASEGT in the germline V gene. This CDR3 is 12 amino acids long. V lost 5 bases and J lost 4, with 8 bases in between. The CDR3 coding sequence is TGTGCCAGCAGTCGGACTATCTATGGCTACACCTTC. Protein sequence: CASSRTIYGYTF.

The genes are TRBV18 and TRBJ2-3; 12 bases map to TRBD2. V shed 3 bases, J shed 2 bases, and the junction held 15 bases outside the gene matches. Germline CDR1 and CDR2: KGHSH and LQKENI. CDR3 size: 20 residues. The CDR3 DNA reads TGTGCCAGCTCACCCTCCCCAGTCCACCGGACTAGCGGGAACACAGATACGCAGTATTTT. Its translation is CASSPSPVHRTSGNTDTQYF. The full variable domain, with the rest looked up from reference TRBV18 and TRBJ2-3, is NAGVMQNPRHLVRRRGQEARLRCSPMKGHSHVYWYRQLPEEGLKFMVYLQKENIIDESGMPKERFSAEFPKEGPSILRIQQVVRGDSAAYFCASSPSPVHRTSGNTDTQYFGPGTRLTVL.

CDR3 DNA: TGTGCCACCAGCAGGCCAGGTGCAACTAATGAAAAACTGTTTTTT. Encoded protein: CATSRPGATNEKLFF. This rearrangement joins TRBV15 to TRBJ1-4; no firm D call. The germline gives CDR1 LNHNV, CDR2 YYDKDF (reference sequence). Trimming shortened V by 3 bases and J by 0 bases, and 8 bases separated the two germline ends. This CDR3 is built from 15 residues.

The chain joins TRBV6-1 to TRBJ2-3; D unclear. The germline CDR1 and CDR2 sequences are MNHNS and SASEGT. V dropped 6 bases and J dropped 6 bases, with 7 bases sitting between them. This CDR3 is 11 amino acids long. CDR3 DNA sequence: TGTGCCAGCAGACTGTCGGATACGCAGTATTTT. Translated: CASRLSDTQYF.

The V call is TRBV11-3, the J call TRBJ2-3; D is perhaps TRBD1 or TRBD2 (5 bases each). V lost 1 base and J lost 2, with 10 bases in between. From germline, CDR1 is SGHNT and CDR2 YENEEA. This CDR3 contains 15 residues. The DNA for the CDR3 is TGTGCCAGCAGCTTAGCAACGGGGACCACAGATACGCAGTATTTT. Its translation: CASSLATGTTDTQYF.

The chain couples TRBV14 to TRBJ2-3; D might be TRBD1 (6 bases). The CDR3 spans 15 residues. Germline CDR1 and CDR2: SGHDN and FVKESK. V lost 4 bases, J lost 2 bases, and 13 bases lay in between. In DNA, the CDR3 is TGTGCCAGCAGCCCCTCAGGGGCGAACACAGATACGCAGTATTTT. It specifies CASSPSGANTDTQYF.

The chain recombines TRBV7-6 with TRBJ2-3; D is perhaps TRBD1 or TRBD2 (5 bases each). V gave up 0 bases and J gave up 4 bases, with 11 bases separating them. This CDR3 has 15 amino acids. Per germline, CDR1 SGHVS and CDR2 FNYEAQ. The CDR3 DNA follows: TGTGCCAGCAGCTTAGCTGGGGCGGGTGCAGATACGCAGTATTTT. Translated, it gives CASSLAGAGADTQYF.

V usage is TRBV2 and J usage is TRBJ2-7; TRBD2 agrees at 9 bases. The V and J ends lost 6 bases and 2 bases, in that order; junction bases with no gene match: 5. The CDR3 has 14 residues. CDR1 is SNHLY and CDR2 is FYNNEI in the germline V gene. The CDR3 DNA sequence: TGTGCCAGCAGAAGCGCTAGCGGGACCTACGAGCAGTACTTC. This gives the protein CASRSASGTYEQYF.

The chain uses TRBV27 and TRBJ2-3; TRBD2 aligns across 9 bases. J gave up 0 bases and V 6 bases, and 13 bases lay outside the gene matches. CDR3 length: 18 residues. Per germline, CDR1 MNHEY and CDR2 SMNVEV (reference sequence). CDR3 bases: TGTGCCAGCAGCCGGCGACAGACTAGCGGTTCTAGCACAGATACGCAGTATTTT. Translated: CASSRRQTSGSSTDTQYF.

The chain joins TRBV9 to TRBJ2-2; no clear D gene. The ends were cut back, 2 bases at V and 4 bases at J, with 12 bases in the middle. Germline V gene data show CDR1 as SGDLS and CDR2 as YYNGEE. The length of the CDR3 is 15 residues. The CDR3 DNA is TGTGCCAGCAGCGTTTTCCAGACCTCCACCGGGGAGCTGTTTTTT. Encoded protein: CASSVFQTSTGELFF.

This clone was recorded only once. The genes are TRBV19 and TRBJ1-5, with D perhaps TRBD1 (6 bases). Germline V gene lookup returns CDR1 LNHDA and CDR2 SQIVND (reference sequence). This CDR3 spans 15 amino acids. V shed 6 bases and J shed 6 bases, with 18 bases lying between them. CDR3 region: CASSPGQGGGQPQHF. As DNA, the CDR3 is TGTGCCAGTAGCCCCGGGCAAGGGGGTGGTCAGCCCCAGCATTTT.

Concerning this clone itself: At one boundary the junction diverges from the germline segment, which might be a read error. The chain couples TRBV19 to TRBJ2-7; D is possibly TRBD2 (6 bases). Germline CDR1 LNHDA, CDR2 SQIVND (reference sequence). The CDR3 contains 14 residues. CDR3 nucleotide sequence: TGTGCCAGTAGTCTAGGGACTCCCTCCGACGAGCAGTACTTC. Its translation is CASSLGTPSDEQYF.

This rearrangement joins TRBV28 to TRBJ1-2; tentative D call: TRBD1 (5 bases). Trimming pared 5 bases from V and 0 bases from J, leaving 13 bases between. The CDR3 contains 15 residues. CDR1 is MDHEN, CDR2 SYDVKM, per germline. The DNA for the CDR3 is TGTGCCAGCAGTGTGGGACGGAGGACTAACTATGGCTACACCTTC. This codes for CASSVGRRTNYGYTF.

This clone was counted a few times. The rearrangement uses TRBV5-4 and TRBJ2-7, with D possibly TRBD2 on 5 matching bases. The CDR3 totals 14 residues. Trimming left V 4 bases short and J 3 bases short, with 14 bases between. The V gene's germline CDR1 is SGHNT and CDR2 YYREEE (reference sequence). CDR3 coding DNA: TGTGCCAGCAGCCCGGAGGTCTTGAACTACGAGCAGTACTTC. Translation gives CASSPEVLNYEQYF.

CDR3 sequence (DNA): TGCGCCAGCAGCGGGGGACAGGGGGATACAGATACGCAGTATTTT. Protein product: CASSGGQGDTDTQYF. The V gene is TRBV5-1, the J gene TRBJ2-3; 11 bases are a match to TRBD1. Trimming cost V 4 bases and J 3 bases; bases outside gene matches: 4. The germline CDR1 and CDR2 sequences are SGHRS and YFSETQ. The CDR3 extends over 15 amino acids. Supplemented by reference TRBV5-1 and TRBJ2-3, the full variable domain reads KAGVTQTPRYLIKTRGQQVTLSCSPISGHRSVSWYQQTPGQGLQFLFEYFSETQRNKGNFPGRFSGRQFSNSRSEMNVSTLELGDSALYLCASSGGQGDTDTQYFGPGTRLTVL.

This chain uses TRBV28 with TRBJ2-4; 9 bases map to TRBD2. CDR1 is MDHEN, CDR2 SYDVKM, per germline. The CDR3 consists of 17 residues. V dropped 6 bases and J dropped 1; count of bases not matched to a gene: 10. The DNA for the CDR3 is TGTGCCAGCAGCTCTCAGACTAGCGGAGGGGCCAAAAACATTCAGTACTTC. Translated: CASSSQTSGGAKNIQYF.

V and J are TRBV7-6 and TRBJ2-7, with 7 bases that match TRBD2. The CDR3 is 14 amino acids. Germline assignment: CDR1 SGHVS and CDR2 FNYEAQ. After removal of 5 bases from V and 7 bases from J, the junction contained 11 bases not matched to a gene. The CDR3, as DNA: TGTGCCAGCAGCGCGCTAGCGGTACAAGGTGAGCAGTACTTC. Its protein is CASSALAVQGEQYF.

The J gene is TRBJ1-2, the V gene TRBV12-5; a weak D match, TRBD1 (6 bases). Germline V gives CDR1 LGHNT, CDR2 FRNRAP. Trimming took off 0 bases at V and 2 bases at J, with 10 bases between the two ends. This CDR3 spans 15 amino acids. The CDR3 sequence: CASGLVPGENYGYTF. The CDR3 DNA is TGTGCTAGTGGTTTGGTACCAGGGGAAAACTATGGCTACACCTTC.

V and J are TRBV5-5 and TRBJ2-1; 10 positions match TRBD2. The CDR3 contains 15 residues. After removal of 4 bases from V and 9 bases from J, the junction contained 10 bases not matched to a gene. Germline-derived CDR1 and CDR2 are SGHKS and YYEKEE (reference sequence). This chain's CDR3 is CASSPRSGRAVEQFF. CDR3 DNA: TGTGCCAGCAGCCCCCGGAGCGGGAGGGCCGTTGAGCAGTTCTTC.

The chain is built from TRBV29-1 and TRBJ1-3, with no clear D. The V and J ends lost 5 bases and 0 bases respectively, with 5 bases between them. The CDR3 covers 12 residues. In germline, CDR1 is SQVTM, CDR2 ANQGSEA. CDR3 nucleotide sequence: TGCAGCGTTCTGGGCTCTGGAAACACCATATATTTT. This encodes CSVLGSGNTIYF.

This sequence joins TRBV6-5 and TRBJ2-7, with 11 positions matching TRBD2. There are 15 residues in the CDR3. The trim removed 6 bases at V and 2 bases at J, leaving 6 bases unmatched. The germline V gene encodes CDR1 MNHEY and CDR2 SVGAGI. The CDR3 spells CASRTTSGVTYEQYF. CDR3 bases: TGTGCCAGCAGAACGACTAGCGGGGTTACCTACGAGCAGTACTTC.

The CDR3 is CASGETSGSHEQYF. The CDR3 DNA sequence: TGTGCCAGCGGGGAGACTAGCGGGAGCCACGAGCAGTACTTC. The chain combines TRBV28 with TRBJ2-7; TRBD2 aligns across 12 bases. V shed 8 bases, J shed 5 bases, and the junction held 7 bases outside the gene matches. CDR1 is MDHEN and CDR2 is SYDVKM in the germline V gene. The CDR3 sequence is 14 residues long.

This chain links TRBV5-6 with TRBJ1-6; the match to TRBD1 covers 9 bases. The CDR3 contains 15 residues. The V and J ends lost 4 bases and 10 bases, in that order; junction bases with no gene match: 9. Germline V CDR1 and CDR2: SGHDT, YYEEEE. The CDR3 loop reads CASSPTGTGQSPLHF. As DNA, the CDR3 is TGTGCCAGCAGCCCGACCGGGACAGGGCAGTCACCCCTCCACTTT.

This chain uses TRBV5-1 with TRBJ1-2, with D unresolved. This CDR3 is 13 amino acids long. Germline V gene data show CDR1 as SGHRS and CDR2 as YFSETQ. Trimming removed 7 bases from V and 0 bases from J, with 10 bases in between. This CDR3 is CASSGVTNYGYTF. The CDR3 coding sequence is TGCGCCAGCTCAGGCGTTACTAACTATGGCTACACCTTC.

This chain links TRBV7-9 with TRBJ2-1; D unclear. The CDR3 is 15 amino acids. Trimming left V 1 base short and J 2 bases short, with 9 bases between. The germline V gene encodes CDR1 SEHNR and CDR2 FQNEAQ (reference sequence). This CDR3 is CASSLGFGAYNEQFF. The CDR3 region has the DNA TGTGCCAGCAGCTTAGGATTTGGGGCCTACAATGAGCAGTTCTTC.

J is TRBJ2-2 and V is TRBV5-1; TRBD2 matches 13 bases. Germline V gene sequence: CDR1 SGHRS, CDR2 YFSETQ. V gave up 4 bases and J gave up 7 bases; unmatched junction bases: 4. This CDR3 region has 15 residues. The CDR3 region is CASSRTSGSGGELFF. The CDR3 DNA follows: TGCGCCAGCAGCAGGACTAGCGGGAGCGGCGGGGAGCTGTTTTTT.

The chain has TRBV28 and TRBJ1-6, with D perhaps matching TRBD1 (5 bases). This CDR3 is built from 13 residues. V was pared by 3 bases and J by 7 bases, with 7 bases between. The V gene's germline CDR1 is MDHEN and CDR2 SYDVKM. The CDR3 sequence: CASSFEGNSPLHF. The CDR3 DNA sequence: TGTGCCAGCAGTTTTGAGGGGAATTCACCCCTCCACTTT.

V is TRBV7-8 and J is TRBJ2-7; 9 positions match TRBD1. CDR1 is SGHVS and CDR2 is FQNEAQ in the germline V gene. CDR3 length equals 16 residues. The J segment lost 2 bases and the V segment lost 3 bases, leaving 8 bases of the junction unmatched. In nucleotides, the CDR3 is TGTGCCAGCAGCTTCACAGGGGGCGGAAGACCCTACGAGCAGTACTTC. It codes for CASSFTGGGRPYEQYF.

The chain links TRBV7-9 to TRBJ2-3; D is unresolved. V dropped 5 bases and J dropped 0 bases, with 21 bases sitting between them. This CDR3 contains 18 residues. Germline V gene data show CDR1 as SEHNR and CDR2 as FQNEAQ (reference sequence). The DNA of the CDR3 is TGTGCCAGCAGCGCGCTAATACGGCCCAACCGGAGCACAGATACGCAGTATTTT. Protein: CASSALIRPNRSTDTQYF.